The 14 T cell receptor beta chains reported below all come from one sample, sequenced in a study of cytomegalovirus exposure and HLA in healthy donors (dated by TCRdb to 2015 to 2018). The library came from the immunoSEQ multiplex PCR assay. This immuneACCESS table, as held by TCRdb, lists in-frame sequences with V and J called but not all clones. Of the missing ones, under half trace to an unresolved V gene in checked studies; the others have no known cause. The table for this sample lists roughly 60,000 clones; about 96% of them were counted only once. Jointly, the top ten make up just over 0.9% of the sample. The sample comprised PBMCs. All receptors derive from a man aged 18 to 30 in good health and CMV-seronegative.

The chain couples TRBV5-6 to TRBJ1-4, with a tentative D call TRBD1 (5 bases). Germline CDR1 is SGHDT and CDR2 is YYEEEE. V was pared by 0 bases and J by 3 bases, with 12 bases between. There are 16 residues in the CDR3. In DNA form, the CDR3 reads TGTGCCAGCAGCTTGGCCTTGCAGGGTGCTAATGAAAAACTGTTTTTT. Translation gives CASSLALQGANEKLFF.

The rearrangement uses TRBV6-5 and TRBJ1-4; D gene unclear. CDR1 is MNHEY and CDR2 is SVGAGI in the germline V gene. Deletions cut 0 bases from V and 7 bases from J, with 12 bases between. This CDR3 is 15 amino acids long. The CDR3 loop is CASSYSIYGSEKLFF. CDR3 coding DNA: TGTGCCAGCAGTTACTCGATCTATGGTAGTGAAAAACTGTTTTTT.

The chain employs TRBV18 and TRBJ2-7; D gene ambiguous. V lost 0 bases, J lost 2 bases, and 5 bases lay in between. The length of the CDR3 is 13 residues. Looked up from germline, CDR1 is KGHSH and CDR2 is LQKENI. The CDR3 reads CASSPPFPYEQYF. DNA of the CDR3: TGTGCCAGCTCACCACCCTTTCCCTACGAGCAGTACTTC.

The chain joins TRBV4-3 to TRBJ1-5, with 7 bases aligning to TRBD1. The J segment lost 1 base and the V segment lost 5 bases, leaving 8 bases of the junction unmatched. This CDR3 spans 16 amino acids. The germline gives CDR1 LGHNA, CDR2 YSLEER. CDR3 sequence: CASSAKTGTSNQPQHF. CDR3 DNA sequence: TGCGCCAGCAGCGCAAAGACAGGGACGAGCAATCAGCCCCAGCATTTT.

The chain carries TRBV12-5 and TRBJ1-1, with TRBD1 matching 8 bases. CDR1 is LGHNT, CDR2 FRNRAP, per germline. The V gene end was trimmed by 0 bases and the J gene end by 7 bases; junction bases not matched to a gene: 7. The CDR3 is made up of 15 amino acids. The CDR3 nucleotides read TGTGCTAGTGGTTTGGTACAGGGGGAGGTTATTGAAGCTTTCTTT. Its protein is CASGLVQGEVIEAFF.

The V gene is TRBV21-1, the J gene TRBJ2-5; the table's D call TRBD2 went unverified against the DNA. TRBV21-1 is flagged as a pseudogene. The CDR3 loop spans 18 amino acids. The CDR3, as DNA: TGTGCCAGCAGCAAGACCGGGACTAGCGGAGGACGTCTCGAGACCCAGTACTTC. Translated, it gives CASSKTGTSGGRLETQYF.

The rearrangement joins TRBV19 to TRBJ2-7, with a tentative D call TRBD2 (5 bases). The V end lost 3 bases, the J end lost 2 bases, and 11 bases lay between the germline ends. Germline loops: CDR1 LNHDA, CDR2 SQIVND (reference sequence). The CDR3 spans 14 residues. The CDR3 region has the DNA TGTGCCAGTAGTATTCCGGACGGGGCCTACGAGCAGTACTTC. This gives the protein CASSIPDGAYEQYF.

The chain couples TRBV2 to TRBJ1-5; 10 nucleotides align to TRBD1. After removal of 7 bases from V and 4 bases from J, the junction contained 4 bases not matched to a gene. Germline-derived CDR1 and CDR2 are SNHLY and FYNNEI. This CDR3 comprises 14 residues. The CDR3 spells CASTKDRGNQPQHF. CDR3 nucleotide sequence: TGTGCCAGCACCAAGGACAGGGGGAATCAGCCCCAGCATTTT.

This chain connects TRBV28 to TRBJ2-7, with 11 bases aligning to TRBD2. CDR3 size: 14 residues. Per the germline V gene, CDR1 is MDHEN and CDR2 is SYDVKM. V shed 6 bases and J 4 bases; nucleotides not matched to a gene: 5. This CDR3 is CASRLSGRGYEQYF. DNA for the CDR3: TGTGCCAGCAGACTTAGCGGGAGGGGGTACGAGCAGTACTTC.

V usage is TRBV5-4 and J usage is TRBJ2-5; a possible D gene is TRBD2 (5 bases). From germline, CDR1 is SGHNT and CDR2 YYREEE (reference sequence). This CDR3 contains 12 residues. Trimming removed 4 bases from V and 5 bases from J, with 9 bases in between. The CDR3 DNA reads as TGTGCCAGCAGCCCGCCGGGGGAGACCCAGTACTTC. The encoded protein is CASSPPGETQYF.

The V call is TRBV5-5, the J call TRBJ1-2, with 7 bases lining up with TRBD1. CDR3 length: 14 residues. Germline CDR1 reads SGHKS; CDR2 reads YYEKEE (reference sequence). The trim removed 4 bases at V and 3 bases at J, leaving 6 bases unmatched. The CDR3 nucleotides are TGTGCCAGCAGCACCGGGGACAGCGACTATGGCTACACCTTC. Translated, it gives CASSTGDSDYGYTF.

The V gene is TRBV28, the J gene TRBJ2-1; 9 nucleotides line up with TRBD2. Losses at the gene ends were 7 bases for V and 4 bases for J; bases not matched to a gene: 8. Germline CDR1 and CDR2: MDHEN and SYDVKM. The CDR3 totals 15 residues. CDR3 residues: CASTFSGSIYNEQFF. DNA for the CDR3: TGTGCCAGCACCTTTAGCGGGAGCATTTACAATGAGCAGTTCTTC.

V gene TRBV29-1 combines with J gene TRBJ2-7; TRBD1 matches 10 bases. Germline-derived CDR1 and CDR2 are SQVTM and ANQGSEA. CDR3 length: 14 residues. V was pared by 4 bases and J by 5 bases, with 8 bases of the junction left unmatched. The CDR3 sequence is CSVGGGQGLDEQYF. Written as DNA, the CDR3 is TGCAGCGTTGGAGGGGGACAGGGGCTCGACGAGCAGTACTTC.

This clone was detected once. The chain has TRBV4-1 and TRBJ2-7; 11 bases line up with TRBD2. V lost 1 base to trimming and J lost 0 bases; unmatched junction nucleotides: 14. The CDR3 is 20 amino acids. CDR1 is MGHRA and CDR2 is YSYEKL in the germline V gene. The CDR3: CASSQVSGGGLAESSYEQYF. In DNA, the CDR3 is TGCGCCAGCAGCCAAGTAAGTGGAGGGGGACTAGCGGAAAGCTCCTACGAGCAGTACTTC.